What follows are 13 T cell receptor beta chains derived from one specimen sequenced in a study of blood T cell repertoires in COVID-19. Generated by immunoSEQ multiplex PCR, the TCRdb table keeps only in-frame clones and is missing some. In the table there are over 130,000 clones, roughly four fifths of which are singletons. The sample comprised PBMCs or T cells enriched from blood (not recorded which). All receptors come from a woman in her fifties or sixties with acute COVID-19.

The rearrangement joins TRBV6-5 to TRBJ2-7; 12 nucleotides agree with TRBD2. With 0 bases clipped from V and 12 bases from J, the junction kept 12 bases outside the gene matches. The CDR3 spans 16 residues. From germline, CDR1 is MNHEY and CDR2 SVGAGI. CDR3 in amino acids: CASSYSENLAGGKRYF. The CDR3 DNA reads as TGTGCCAGCAGTTACTCGGAGAATCTAGCGGGAGGGAAGCGGTACTTC.

This clone was detected a few times. This chain joins TRBV14 and TRBJ1-2, with 8 bases identical to TRBD1. With V trimmed by 2 bases and J by 3 bases, 11 bases remained unmatched. The CDR3 totals 17 residues. Germline V CDR1 and CDR2: SGHDN, FVKESK. DNA for the CDR3: TGTGCCAGCAGCCAACATTTCCAGGGGGCGCGGGACTATGGCTACACCTTC. It is translated as CASSQHFQGARDYGYTF.

V gene TRBV21-1 combines with J gene TRBJ2-5; no DNA check was done on the table's D call, TRBD1. TRBV21-1 constitutes a pseudogene. There are 15 residues in the CDR3. In DNA, the CDR3 is TGTGCCAGCAGCAAAGTTAAAACAGGGGAAGAGACCCAGTACTTC. Encoded protein: CASSKVKTGEETQYF.

Only a few counts were recorded for this clone. The chain carries TRBV3-1 (or the pseudogene TRBV3-2) and TRBJ1-5, with D perhaps TRBD1 (5 bases). The germline V gene encodes CDR1 LGHDT and CDR2 YNNKEL (reference sequence). The CDR3 totals 14 residues. Trimming pared 4 bases from V and 6 bases from J, leaving 13 bases between. The chain's CDR3 is CASSLSRVSQPQHF. For the CDR3, the DNA is TGTGCCAGCAGCCTTTCCAGGGTTAGTCAGCCCCAGCATTTT.

The CDR3 DNA reads TGTGCCAGTAGTTGGCTAGCGCAGGACGAGTCAAAGTTCTTC. This gives the protein CASSWLAQDESKFF. This chain uses TRBV19 with TRBJ2-1; the D gene is possibly TRBD2 (6 bases). The V end was cut by 5 bases, the J end by 14 bases, with 22 bases between. The CDR3 sequence is 14 residues long. Germline values: CDR1 LNHDA, CDR2 SQIVND (reference sequence).

The count of this clone is one. V is TRBV30 and J is TRBJ2-3; D is perhaps TRBD2 (7 bases). The germline CDR1 and CDR2 sequences are GTSNPN and SVGIG (reference sequence). There are 15 residues in the CDR3. Trimming left V 2 bases short and J 0 bases short, with 12 bases between. The DNA for the CDR3 is TGTGCCTGGAGTAGGGGGGGTACTAGCACAGATACGCAGTATTTT. Translation gives CAWSRGGTSTDTQYF.

The chain joins TRBV2 to TRBJ1-2; possibly TRBD1 for D (6 bases). Germline-derived CDR1 and CDR2 are SNHLY and FYNNEI. Deletions cut 1 base from V and 6 bases from J, with 9 bases between. The CDR3 is 13 residues long. CDR3 in DNA: TGTGCCAGCAGTGAAGGGACAGTGAATGGCTACACCTTC. Residues: CASSEGTVNGYTF.

The J gene is TRBJ2-1, the V gene TRBV3-1 (or the pseudogene TRBV3-2); TRBD2 might be the D (5 bases). The V and J ends lost 4 bases and 0 bases respectively, with 10 bases between them. Germline-derived CDR1 and CDR2 are LGHDT and YNNKEL (reference sequence). This CDR3 has 15 amino acids. The CDR3, as DNA: TGTGCCAGCAGCCCAACTAGGGCCTCCTACAATGAGCAGTTCTTC. Translation: CASSPTRASYNEQFF.

This clone has a single count. The chain combines TRBV3-1 (or the pseudogene TRBV3-2) with TRBJ2-1, with 8 bases that match TRBD2. Trimming at V came to 0 bases and at J to 1 base, leaving 8 bases not matched to a gene. Germline CDR1 reads LGHDT; CDR2 reads YNNKEL (reference sequence). This CDR3 spans 18 amino acids. The CDR3: CASSQDKELAGSYNEQFF. CDR3 coding DNA: TGTGCCAGCAGCCAAGATAAGGAGCTAGCGGGTTCCTACAATGAGCAGTTCTTC.

The chain joins TRBV7-9 to TRBJ1-1; D perhaps matches TRBD1 (6 bases). The CDR3 is 17 amino acids. Trimming pared 5 bases from V and 1 base from J, leaving 20 bases between. Germline V gives CDR1 SEHNR, CDR2 FQNEAQ (reference sequence). The chain's CDR3 is CASSLPTRDTQNTEAFF. CDR3 DNA sequence: TGTGCCAGCAGCCTCCCCACCCGGGACACACAGAACACTGAAGCTTTCTTT.

V gene TRBV27 combines with J gene TRBJ1-3, with D tentatively TRBD1 (5 bases). The germline V and J ends were trimmed by 6 bases and 4 bases, with 16 bases remaining between them. Per the germline V gene, CDR1 is MNHEY and CDR2 is SMNVEV (reference sequence). This CDR3 comprises 15 residues. The CDR3 coding sequence is TGTGCCAGCAGGGGGTGGGGCGCCGACGGAAACACCATATATTTT. Translation gives CASRGWGADGNTIYF.

The rearrangement uses TRBV9 and TRBJ1-4, with D unresolved. V was cut by 1 base and J by 0 bases, with 7 bases left in between. The CDR3 is 15 amino acids. The germline V gene has CDR1 SGDLS and CDR2 YYNGEE. The CDR3 DNA is TGTGCCAGCAGCGTATCTCCTGCAACTAATGAAAAACTGTTTTTT. The encoded protein is CASSVSPATNEKLFF. The variable domain in full, completed from reference TRBV9 and TRBJ1-4, reads DSGVTQTPKHLITATGQRVTLRCSPRSGDLSVYWYQQSLDQGLQFLIQYYNGEERAKGNILERFSAQQFPDLHSELNLSSLELGDSALYFCASSVSPATNEKLFFGSGTQLSVL.

V gene TRBV29-1 combines with J gene TRBJ2-2, with 12 bases fitting TRBD2. Trimming at V came to 7 bases and at J to 7 bases, leaving 4 bases not matched to a gene. Germline assignment: CDR1 SQVTM and CDR2 ANQGSEA. The CDR3 is made up of 13 amino acids. The CDR3 DNA reads TGCAGCGGGGTGGGACTAGCGGGCGGGGAGCTGTTTTTT. It is translated as CSGVGLAGGELFF.